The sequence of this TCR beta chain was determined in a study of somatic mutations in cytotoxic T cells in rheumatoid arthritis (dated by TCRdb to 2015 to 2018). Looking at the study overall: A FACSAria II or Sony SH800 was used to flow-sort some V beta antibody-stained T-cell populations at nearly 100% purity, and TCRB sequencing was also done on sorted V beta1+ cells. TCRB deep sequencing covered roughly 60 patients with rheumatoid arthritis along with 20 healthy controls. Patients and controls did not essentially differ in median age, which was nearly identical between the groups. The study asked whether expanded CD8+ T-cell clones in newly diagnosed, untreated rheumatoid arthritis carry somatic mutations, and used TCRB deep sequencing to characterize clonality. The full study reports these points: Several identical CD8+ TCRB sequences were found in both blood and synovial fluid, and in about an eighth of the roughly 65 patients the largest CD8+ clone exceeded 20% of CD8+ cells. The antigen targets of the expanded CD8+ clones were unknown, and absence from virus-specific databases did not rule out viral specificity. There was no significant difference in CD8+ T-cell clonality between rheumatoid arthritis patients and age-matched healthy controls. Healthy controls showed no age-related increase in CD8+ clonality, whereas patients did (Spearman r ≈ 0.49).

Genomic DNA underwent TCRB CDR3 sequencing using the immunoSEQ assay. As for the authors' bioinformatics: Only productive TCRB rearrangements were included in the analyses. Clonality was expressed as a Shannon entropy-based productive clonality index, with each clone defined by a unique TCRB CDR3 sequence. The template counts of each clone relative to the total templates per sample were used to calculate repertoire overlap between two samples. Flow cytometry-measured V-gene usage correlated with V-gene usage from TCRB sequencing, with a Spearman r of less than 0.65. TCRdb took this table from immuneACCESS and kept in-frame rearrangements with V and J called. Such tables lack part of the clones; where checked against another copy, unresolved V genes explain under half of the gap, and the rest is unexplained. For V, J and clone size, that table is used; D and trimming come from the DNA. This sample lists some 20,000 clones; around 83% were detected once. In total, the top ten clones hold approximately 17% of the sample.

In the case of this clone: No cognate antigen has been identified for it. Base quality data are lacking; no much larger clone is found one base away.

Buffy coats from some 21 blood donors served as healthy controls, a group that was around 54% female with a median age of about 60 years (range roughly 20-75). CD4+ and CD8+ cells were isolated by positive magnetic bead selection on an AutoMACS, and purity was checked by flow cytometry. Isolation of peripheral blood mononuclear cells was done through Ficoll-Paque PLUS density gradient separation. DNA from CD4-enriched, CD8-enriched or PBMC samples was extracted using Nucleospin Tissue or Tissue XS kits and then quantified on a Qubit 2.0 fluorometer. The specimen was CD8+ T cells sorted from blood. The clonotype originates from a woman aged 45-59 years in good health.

The CDR3 here reads CASSQEVGGSRDGYTF. The DNA is TGCGCCAGCAGCCAGGAGGTTGGGGGGAGTAGGGATGGCTACACCTTC. The rearranged segments are TRBV4-1 and TRBJ1-2, and the D gene may be TRBD1, 5 bases matching. The CDR3 goes from the cysteine to the phenylalanine over 16 residues. The entry retains the CDR3 DNA only, 48 bases that are in frame from base 1. Sequences MGHRA (CDR1) and YSYEKL (CDR2) are obtained from the germline V gene. V is clipped by 3 bases and J by 6 bases, and the sequence between their germline boundaries is 20 bases long.